Included here is one T cell receptor (beta chain) sequence, with context. The data were taken from a study of blood T cell repertoires in COVID-19. About the study: Acute and convalescent COVID-19 specimens originated in the United States, Italy and Spain.

Sequencing was performed with immunoSEQ multiplex PCR; in TCRdb, only in-frame clones are kept and a portion is missing. The sample shows 98,000 or so clones, around 87% of them seen only once. Per the germline V gene, CDR1 is LNHDA and CDR2 is SQIVND (reference sequence). V lost 9 bases and J 1 base, leaving 12 bases between the germline ends. The CDR3 runs 14 residues. The sequenced material came from peripheral blood. This sequence joins TRBV19 and TRBJ2-2; TRBD2 is a possible D gene (5 bases). The sequence derives from a man aged 50 to 59 with acute or convalescent COVID-19. CDR3: CASRLSGNTGELFF. The CDR3 region has the DNA TGTGCCAGCCGACTCAGCGGGAACACCGGGGAGCTGTTTTTT.